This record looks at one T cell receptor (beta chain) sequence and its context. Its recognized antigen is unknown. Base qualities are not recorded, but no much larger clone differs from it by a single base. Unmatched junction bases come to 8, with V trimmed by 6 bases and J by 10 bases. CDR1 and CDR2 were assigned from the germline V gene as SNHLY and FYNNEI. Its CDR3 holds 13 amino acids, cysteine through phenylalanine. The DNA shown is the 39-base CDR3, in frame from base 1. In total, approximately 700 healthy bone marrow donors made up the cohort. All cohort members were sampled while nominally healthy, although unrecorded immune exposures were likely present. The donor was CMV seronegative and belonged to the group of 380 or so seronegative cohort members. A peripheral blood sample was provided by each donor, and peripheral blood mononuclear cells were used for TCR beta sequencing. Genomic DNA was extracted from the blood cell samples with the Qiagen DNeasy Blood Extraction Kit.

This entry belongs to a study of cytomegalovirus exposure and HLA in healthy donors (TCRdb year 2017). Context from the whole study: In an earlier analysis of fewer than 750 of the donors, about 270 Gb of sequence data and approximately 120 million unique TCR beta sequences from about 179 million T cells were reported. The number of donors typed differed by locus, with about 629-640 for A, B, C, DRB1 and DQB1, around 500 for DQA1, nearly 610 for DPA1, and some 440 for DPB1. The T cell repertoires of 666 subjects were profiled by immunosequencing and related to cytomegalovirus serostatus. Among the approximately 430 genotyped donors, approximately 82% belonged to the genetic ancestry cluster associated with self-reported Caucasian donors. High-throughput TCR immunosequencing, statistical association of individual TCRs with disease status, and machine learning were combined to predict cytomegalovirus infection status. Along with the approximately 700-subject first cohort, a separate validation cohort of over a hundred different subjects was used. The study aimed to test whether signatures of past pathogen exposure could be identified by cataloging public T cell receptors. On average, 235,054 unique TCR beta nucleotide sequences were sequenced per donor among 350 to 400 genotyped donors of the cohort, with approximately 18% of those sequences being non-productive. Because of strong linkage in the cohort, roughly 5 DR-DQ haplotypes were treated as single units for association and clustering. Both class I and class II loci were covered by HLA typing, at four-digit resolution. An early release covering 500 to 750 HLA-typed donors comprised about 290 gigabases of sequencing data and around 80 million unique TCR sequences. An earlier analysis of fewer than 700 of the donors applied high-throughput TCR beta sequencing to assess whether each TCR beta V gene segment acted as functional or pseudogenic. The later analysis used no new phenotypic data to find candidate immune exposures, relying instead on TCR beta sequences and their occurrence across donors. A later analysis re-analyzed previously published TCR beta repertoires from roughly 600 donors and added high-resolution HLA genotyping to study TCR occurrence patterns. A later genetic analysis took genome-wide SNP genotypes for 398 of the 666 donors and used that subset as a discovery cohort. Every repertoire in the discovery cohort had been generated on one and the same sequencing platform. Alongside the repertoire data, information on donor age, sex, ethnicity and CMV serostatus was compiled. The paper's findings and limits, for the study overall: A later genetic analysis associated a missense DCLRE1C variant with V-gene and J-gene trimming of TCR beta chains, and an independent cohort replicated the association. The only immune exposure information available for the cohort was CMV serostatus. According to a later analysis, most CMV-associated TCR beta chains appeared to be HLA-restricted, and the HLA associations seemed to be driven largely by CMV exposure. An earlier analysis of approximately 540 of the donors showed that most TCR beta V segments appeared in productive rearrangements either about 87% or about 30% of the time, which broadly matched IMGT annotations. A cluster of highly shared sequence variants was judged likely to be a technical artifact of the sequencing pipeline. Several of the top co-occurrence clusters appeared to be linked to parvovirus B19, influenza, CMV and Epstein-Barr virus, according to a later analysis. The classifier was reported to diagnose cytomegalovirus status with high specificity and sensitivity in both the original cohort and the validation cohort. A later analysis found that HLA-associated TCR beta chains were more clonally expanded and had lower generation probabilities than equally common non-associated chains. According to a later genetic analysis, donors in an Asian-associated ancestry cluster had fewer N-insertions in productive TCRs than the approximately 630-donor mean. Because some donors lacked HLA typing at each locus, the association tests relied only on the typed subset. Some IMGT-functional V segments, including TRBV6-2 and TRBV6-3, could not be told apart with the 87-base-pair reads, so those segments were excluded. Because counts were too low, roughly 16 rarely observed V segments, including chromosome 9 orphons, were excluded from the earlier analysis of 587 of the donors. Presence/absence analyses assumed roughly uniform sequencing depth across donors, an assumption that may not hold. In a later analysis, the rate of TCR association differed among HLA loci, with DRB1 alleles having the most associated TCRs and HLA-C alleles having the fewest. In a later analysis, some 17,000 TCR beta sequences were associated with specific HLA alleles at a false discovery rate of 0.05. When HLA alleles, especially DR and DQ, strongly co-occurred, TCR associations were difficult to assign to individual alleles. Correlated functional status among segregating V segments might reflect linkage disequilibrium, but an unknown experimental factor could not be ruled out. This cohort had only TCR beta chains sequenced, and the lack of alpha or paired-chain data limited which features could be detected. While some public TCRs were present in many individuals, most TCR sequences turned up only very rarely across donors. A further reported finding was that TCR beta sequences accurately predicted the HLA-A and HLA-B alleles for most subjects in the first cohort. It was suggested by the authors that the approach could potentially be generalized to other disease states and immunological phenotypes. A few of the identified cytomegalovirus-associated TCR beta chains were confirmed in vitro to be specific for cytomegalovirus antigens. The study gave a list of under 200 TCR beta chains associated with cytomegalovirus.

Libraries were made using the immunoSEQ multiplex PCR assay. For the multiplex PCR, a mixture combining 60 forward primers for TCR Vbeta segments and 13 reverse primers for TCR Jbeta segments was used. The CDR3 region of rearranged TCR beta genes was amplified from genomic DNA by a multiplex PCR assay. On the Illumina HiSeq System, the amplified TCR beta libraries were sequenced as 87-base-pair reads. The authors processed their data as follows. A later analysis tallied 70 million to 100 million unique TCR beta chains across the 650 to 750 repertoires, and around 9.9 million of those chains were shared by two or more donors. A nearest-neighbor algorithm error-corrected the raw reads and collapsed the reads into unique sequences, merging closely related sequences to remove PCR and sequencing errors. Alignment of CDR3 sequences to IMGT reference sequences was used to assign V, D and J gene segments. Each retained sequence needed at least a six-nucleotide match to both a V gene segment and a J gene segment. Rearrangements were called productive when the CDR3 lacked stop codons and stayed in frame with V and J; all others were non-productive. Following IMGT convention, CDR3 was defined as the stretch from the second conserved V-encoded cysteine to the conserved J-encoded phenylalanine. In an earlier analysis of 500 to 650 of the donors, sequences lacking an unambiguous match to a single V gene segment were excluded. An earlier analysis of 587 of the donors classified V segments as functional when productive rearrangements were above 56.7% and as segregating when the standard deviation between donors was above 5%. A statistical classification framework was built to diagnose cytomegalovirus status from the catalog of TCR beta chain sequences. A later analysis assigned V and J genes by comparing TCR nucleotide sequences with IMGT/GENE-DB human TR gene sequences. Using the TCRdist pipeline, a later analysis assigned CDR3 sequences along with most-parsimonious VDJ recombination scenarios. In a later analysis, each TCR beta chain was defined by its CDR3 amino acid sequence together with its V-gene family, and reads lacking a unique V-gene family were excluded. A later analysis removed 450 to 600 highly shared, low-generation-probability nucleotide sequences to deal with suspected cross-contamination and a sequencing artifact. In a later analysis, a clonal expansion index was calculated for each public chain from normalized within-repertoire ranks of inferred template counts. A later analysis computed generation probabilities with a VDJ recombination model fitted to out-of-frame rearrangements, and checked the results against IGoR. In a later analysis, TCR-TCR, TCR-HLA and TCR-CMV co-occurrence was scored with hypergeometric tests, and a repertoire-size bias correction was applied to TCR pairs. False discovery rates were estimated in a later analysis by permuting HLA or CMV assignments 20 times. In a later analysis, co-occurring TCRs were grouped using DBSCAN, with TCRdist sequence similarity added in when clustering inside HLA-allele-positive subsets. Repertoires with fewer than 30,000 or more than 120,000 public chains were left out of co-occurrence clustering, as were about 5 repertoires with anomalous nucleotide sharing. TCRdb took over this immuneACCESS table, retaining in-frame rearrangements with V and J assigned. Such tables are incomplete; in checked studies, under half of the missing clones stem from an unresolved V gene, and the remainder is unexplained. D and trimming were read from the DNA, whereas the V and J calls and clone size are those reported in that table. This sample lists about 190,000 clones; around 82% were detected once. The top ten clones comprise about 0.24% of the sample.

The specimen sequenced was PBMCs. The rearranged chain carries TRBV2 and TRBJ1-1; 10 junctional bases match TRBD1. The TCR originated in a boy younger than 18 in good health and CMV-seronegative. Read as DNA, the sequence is TGTGCCAGCAGCCCGGGACAGGGGATGGTAGCTTTCTTT. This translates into CASSPGQGMVAFF.